This TCR beta chain comes out of a study of shared clonotypes between healthy human individuals. At the level of the study: The donor pool was made up of two women and three men aged 18 to 49. Plates per donor: three CD4 naive, three CD4 memory, two CD8 naive, one CD8 memory.

This clone was counted a single time. Per the authors' pipeline: As immunoSEQ supplied junction-only sequences (without quality scores), filtering differed. The table came from immunoSEQ multiplex PCR; TCRdb's copy has only in-frame clones and leaves some out. The V and J calls and clone size were taken over from that table, and D and trimming were inferred from the DNA. The repertoire holds about 1.1 million clones, with around three quarters as singletons. Per germline, CDR1 SGHDN and CDR2 FVKESK. V lost 3 bases, J lost 0 bases, and 12 bases lay in between. This CDR3 region has 16 residues. What was sequenced was memory CD4+ T cells from PBMCs. Subset indicated: CD45RA-negative fraction. The V gene is TRBV14, the J gene TRBJ2-1, with D perhaps matching TRBD2 (6 bases). The receptor's source is a man aged 18 to 29 in good health. Some clones in this sample may be carry-over from other donors' samples. The CDR3 here is CASSHRRAGSYNEQFF. The CDR3 DNA reads as TGTGCCAGCAGCCATCGGAGGGCGGGCTCCTACAATGAGCAGTTCTTC.